The T cell receptor beta chain under discussion was sequenced for a study of control samples from healthy donors and cancer patients. Repertoires were generated with immunoSEQ multiplex PCR, while TCRdb's copy carries only in-frame clones and drops some. Of around 100,000 clones listed, roughly 89% are singletons. V was trimmed by 8 bases and J by 0 bases, leaving 8 bases between them. Germline loops: CDR1 SGHTA, CDR2 FQGNSA. This CDR3 has 12 residues. The chain combines TRBV7-2 with TRBJ2-7; D not resolved. The source is a man aged 30 to 45 in good health. The sequenced sample consisted of blood. Here the CDR3 DNA reads TGTGCCAGCGGTGAGAGCTCCTACGAGCAGTACTTC. It specifies CASGESSYEQYF.